This T cell receptor (beta chain) was recorded in a study of blood T cells in healthy people across ages. Study findings and constraints: Per-million-T-cell TCR beta diversity fell roughly linearly with age.

As to this clonotype: No antigen is known for it.

The ends were cut back, 3 bases at V and 5 bases at J, with 9 bases in the middle. The germline V gene encodes CDR1 SGDLS and CDR2 YYNGEE. The CDR3 extends over 13 amino acids. Next came a second PCR, run for about 6 to 12 cycles, which used a sample-barcoded 5' primer along with a J-beta primer mix. Each CDR3 protein is one row after TCRdb ran MiXCR on the 5' RACE reads. Among 450,000 to 650,000 distinct CDR3 sequences listed, about 24% were seen once. The sample was also linked to a second study, of T cells of mothers and their children. That paper adds: Reads obtained per mother exceeded 8.5 million TCR beta CDR3 reads, with several million obtained per child. Similar effects of thymic selection on TCR recombination output were recorded in related and unrelated pairs. With unrelated pairs as the comparison, related mother-child pairs had a slightly higher overlap that was not significant.

The clonotype was recovered from a boy aged 5-17 years in good health. The sample comprised blood. The chain joins TRBV9 to TRBJ2-1; perhaps TRBD2 as D (6 bases). The CDR3 is CASSGDWNNEQFF. CDR3 sequence (DNA): TGTGCCAGCAGCGGGGACTGGAACAATGAGCAGTTCTTC.